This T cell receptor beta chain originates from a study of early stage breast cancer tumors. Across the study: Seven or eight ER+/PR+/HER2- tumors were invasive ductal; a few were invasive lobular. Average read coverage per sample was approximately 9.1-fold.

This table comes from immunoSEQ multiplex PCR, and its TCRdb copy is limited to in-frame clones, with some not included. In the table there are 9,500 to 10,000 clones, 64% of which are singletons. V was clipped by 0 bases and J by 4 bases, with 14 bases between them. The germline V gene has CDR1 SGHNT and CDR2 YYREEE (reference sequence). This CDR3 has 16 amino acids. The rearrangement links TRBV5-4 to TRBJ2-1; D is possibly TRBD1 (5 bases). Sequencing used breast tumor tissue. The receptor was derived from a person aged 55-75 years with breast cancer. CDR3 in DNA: TGTGCCAGCAGCTTGGCCACTGGGGCAGTTTACAATGAGCAGTTCTTC. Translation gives CASSLATGAVYNEQFF.